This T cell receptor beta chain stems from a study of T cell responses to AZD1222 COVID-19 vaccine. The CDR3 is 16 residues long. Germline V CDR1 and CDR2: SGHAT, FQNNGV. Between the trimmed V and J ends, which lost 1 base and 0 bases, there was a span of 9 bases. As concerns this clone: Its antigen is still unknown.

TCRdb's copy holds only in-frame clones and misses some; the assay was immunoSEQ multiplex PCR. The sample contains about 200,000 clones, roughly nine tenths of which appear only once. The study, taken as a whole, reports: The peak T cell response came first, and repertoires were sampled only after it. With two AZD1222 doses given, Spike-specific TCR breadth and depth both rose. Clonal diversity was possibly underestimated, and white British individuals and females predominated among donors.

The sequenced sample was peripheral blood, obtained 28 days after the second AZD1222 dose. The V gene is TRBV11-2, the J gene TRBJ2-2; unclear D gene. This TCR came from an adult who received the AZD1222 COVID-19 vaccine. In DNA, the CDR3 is TGTGCCAGCAGCTTAGTTAGCCCAACGAACACCGGGGAGCTGTTTTTT. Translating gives CASSLVSPTNTGELFF.